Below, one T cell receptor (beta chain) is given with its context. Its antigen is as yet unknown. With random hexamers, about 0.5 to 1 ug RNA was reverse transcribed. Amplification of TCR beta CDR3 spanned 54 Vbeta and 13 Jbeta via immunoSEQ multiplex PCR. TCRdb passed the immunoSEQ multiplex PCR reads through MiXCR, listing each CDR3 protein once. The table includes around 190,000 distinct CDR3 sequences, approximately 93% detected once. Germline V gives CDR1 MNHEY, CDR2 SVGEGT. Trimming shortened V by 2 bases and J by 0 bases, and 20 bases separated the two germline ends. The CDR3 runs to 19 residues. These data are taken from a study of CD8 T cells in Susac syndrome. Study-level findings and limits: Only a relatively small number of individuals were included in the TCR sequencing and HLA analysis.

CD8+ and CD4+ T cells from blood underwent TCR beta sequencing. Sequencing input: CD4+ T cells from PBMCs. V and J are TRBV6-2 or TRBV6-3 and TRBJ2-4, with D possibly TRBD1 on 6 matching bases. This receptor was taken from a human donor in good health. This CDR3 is CASSYGLRQDPIAKNIQYF. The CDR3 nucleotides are TGTGCCAGCAGTTACGGCCTGCGACAGGATCCAATAGCCAAAAACATTCAGTACTTC.